A single sample is the source of the 23 T cell receptor beta chains below, sequenced in a study of human T cells and chemical hapten exposure. TCRdb reprocessed the RACE reads with MiXCR, giving one entry per CDR3 protein. The sample comprises 150,000 to 200,000 distinct CDR3 sequences, around a quarter of which are singletons, and 2% to 2.5% rests with the top ten. Regarding time point: patch test 3, about 24 weeks after DPC sensitization. The treatment denotes: therapeutic diphenylcyclopropenone sensitization with weekly scalp DPC. The starting material was whole blood, obtained in connection with sensitization to the hapten diphenylcyclopropenone (DPC). The receptors here all came from a woman aged 18-29 years with alopecia areata. Some clones in this sample may be carry-over from other donors' samples.

The V gene is TRBV5-1, the J gene TRBJ2-1; the match to TRBD2 covers 12 bases. This CDR3 contains 16 residues. Per the germline V gene, CDR1 is SGHRS and CDR2 is YFSETQ. With 1 base clipped from V and 3 bases from J, the junction kept 2 bases outside the gene matches. The CDR3 sequence: CASSLTSGGLYNEQFF. The CDR3 region has the DNA TGCGCCAGCAGCTTGACTAGCGGGGGGCTCTACAATGAGCAGTTCTTC.

This clonotype was recorded once. J is TRBJ2-3 and V is TRBV5-1; perhaps TRBD1 as D (5 bases). The V gene's germline CDR1 is SGHRS and CDR2 YFSETQ. V shed 0 bases and J shed 8 bases, with 16 bases lying between them. The CDR3 spans 15 residues. CDR3 sequence (DNA): TGCGCCAGCAGCTTGGCCGCGGTCAGGGCGGCTACGCAGTATTTT. As protein: CASSLAAVRAATQYF.

The V gene is TRBV29-1, the J gene TRBJ1-1; D may be TRBD1 (5 bases). CDR1 is SQVTM and CDR2 is ANQGSEA in the germline V gene. The CDR3 consists of 10 residues. CDR3 region: CGGLNTEAFF. The CDR3 nucleotides are TGCGGGGGTCTTAACACTGAAGCTTTCTTT. Variable domain in full (rest from reference TRBV29-1 and TRBJ1-1): SAVISQKPSRDICQRGTSLTIQCQVDSQVTMMFWYRQQPGQSLTLIATANQGSEATYESGFVIDKFPISRPNLTFSTLTVSNMSPEDSSIYLCGGLNTEAFFGQGTRLTVV.

This CDR3 reads CASSYLRQTANYGYTF. In DNA form, the CDR3 reads TGTGCCAGCAGTTACCTTCGACAGACGGCTAACTATGGCTACACCTTC. This chain links TRBV6-2 or TRBV6-3 with TRBJ1-2; a possible D gene is TRBD1 (5 bases). The CDR3 has 16 residues. Germline V gene lookup returns CDR1 MNHEY and CDR2 SVGEGT. Deletions cut 2 bases from V and 0 bases from J, with 13 bases between.

The table lists this clonotype with a few counts. This sequence joins TRBV4-2 and TRBJ2-7, with 8 nucleotides matching TRBD2. This CDR3 spans 13 amino acids. V dropped 6 bases and J dropped 6; count of bases not matched to a gene: 7. Per the germline V gene, CDR1 is LGHNA and CDR2 is YNFKEQ. This CDR3 reads CASSPGLEAEQYF. DNA of the CDR3: TGTGCCAGCAGTCCGGGACTAGAAGCCGAGCAGTACTTC.

The chain carries TRBV10-3 and TRBJ2-1; TRBD2 aligns across 14 bases. V was pared by 6 bases and J by 2 bases, with 3 bases of the junction left unmatched. This CDR3 region has 16 residues. CDR1 is ENHRY, CDR2 SYGVKD, per germline. CDR3 sequence reads: CAISGLAGGAYNEQFF. CDR3 nucleotides: TGTGCCATCAGCGGACTAGCGGGAGGCGCCTACAATGAGCAGTTCTTC.

This clonotype was observed a single time. The rearrangement uses TRBV20-1 and TRBJ2-7; D remains unclear. The germline V gene has CDR1 DFQATT and CDR2 SNEGSKA (reference sequence). The CDR3 totals 14 residues. V dropped 4 bases and J dropped 1 base, with 14 bases sitting between them. The CDR3 region is CSAIEAGASYEQYF. Written as DNA, the CDR3 is TGCAGTGCTATAGAGGCTGGAGCTTCCTACGAGCAGTACTTC.

This clonotype occurred many times. The chain joins TRBV20-1 to TRBJ1-2; tentatively, D is TRBD1 (5 bases). The CDR3 spans 15 residues. Germline V gene sequence: CDR1 DFQATT, CDR2 SNEGSKA (reference sequence). Trimming cost V 0 bases and J 8 bases, with 19 bases left between them. CDR3 loop: CSARETGRSYGGYTF. The CDR3, as DNA: TGCAGTGCTAGAGAGACGGGGCGATCGTACGGCGGCTACACCTTC.

This clonotype was detected many times. The chain joins TRBV11-3 to TRBJ2-1, with 7 positions matching TRBD2. The CDR3 totals 16 residues. The germline gives CDR1 SGHNT, CDR2 YENEEA. V lost 5 bases and J lost 0; bases outside the gene matches: 7. The CDR3 DNA is TGTGCCAGCAGCCAATTAAGGACTAGCTCCTACAATGAGCAGTTCTTC. It encodes CASSQLRTSSYNEQFF.

This clonotype came up a few times. The chain joins TRBV7-2 to TRBJ2-2; D is possibly TRBD1 (6 bases). Germline V gives CDR1 SGHTA, CDR2 FQGNSA. CDR3 length: 16 amino acids. The V end was cut by 5 bases, the J end by 6 bases, with 19 bases between. The CDR3 DNA reads as TGTGCCAGCAGCCTCATCTCAGGGGCGCTGGCCGGGGAGCTGTTTTTT. This encodes CASSLISGALAGELFF.

The chain joins TRBV6-5 to TRBJ1-1, with D possibly TRBD1 on 6 matching bases. Germline CDR1 and CDR2: MNHEY and SVGAGI. The germline V and J ends were trimmed by 3 bases and 4 bases, with 9 bases remaining between them. CDR3 length: 13 amino acids. The CDR3 region has the DNA TGTGCCAGCAGTTATACCAGGGGCACTGAAGCTTTCTTT. Its protein is CASSYTRGTEAFF.

The chain employs TRBV7-2 and TRBJ1-2; perhaps TRBD1 as D (5 bases). Germline CDR1 reads SGHTA; CDR2 reads FQGNSA. Trimming shortened V by 1 base and J by 5 bases, and 11 bases separated the two germline ends. CDR3 length: 14 residues. CDR3 coding DNA: TGTGCCAGCAGCTTAGAGACAGCTCTTTATGGCTACACCTTC. Translating gives CASSLETALYGYTF.

This clonotype was counted only a few times. V gene TRBV25-1 combines with J gene TRBJ2-1; TRBD1 agrees at 7 bases. The length of the CDR3 is 14 residues. V lost 6 bases to trimming and J lost 3 bases; unmatched junction nucleotides: 5. CDR1 and CDR2 from the germline V gene are MGHDK and SYGVNS. CDR3 nucleotides: TGTGCCAGCAGACCGACAGGGTACTACAATGAGCAGTTCTTC. Encoded protein: CASRPTGYYNEQFF.

This clonotype was counted only a few times. The genes are TRBV7-9 and TRBJ2-3; D may be TRBD2 (6 bases). The CDR3 extends over 14 amino acids. The germline gives CDR1 SEHNR, CDR2 FQNEAQ (reference sequence). V was cut by 7 bases and J by 2 bases, with 13 bases left in between. CDR3 in DNA: TGTGCCAGCACTCCCGGGACTTACACAGATACGCAGTATTTT. Translated: CASTPGTYTDTQYF.

This chain joins TRBV6-4 and TRBJ2-2, with a tentative D call TRBD1 (5 bases). The germline V and J ends were trimmed by 3 bases and 3 bases, with 8 bases remaining between them. CDR3 size: 14 residues. Germline V gene data show CDR1 as MRHNA and CDR2 as SNTAGT. Here the CDR3 DNA reads TGTGCCAGCAGTGAACAGGCGGACACCGGGGAGCTGTTTTTT. Amino acids: CASSEQADTGELFF.

This clonotype was seen ten or more times. This chain joins TRBV7-9 and TRBJ2-3, with a possible D match to TRBD2 (5 bases). The germline gives CDR1 SEHNR, CDR2 FQNEAQ (reference sequence). CDR3 size: 15 residues. V lost 3 bases to trimming and J lost 3 bases, with 13 bases between them. The CDR3 region is CASSFLAEGTDTQYF. The CDR3 DNA sequence: TGTGCCAGCAGCTTCTTGGCAGAGGGAACAGATACGCAGTATTTT.

This clonotype was counted between two and nine times. The CDR3 sequence is CASSDSTGVRELFF. Here the CDR3 DNA reads TGTGCCAGCAGTGACTCGACAGGGGTCCGGGAGCTGTTTTTT. The V gene is TRBV6-4, the J gene TRBJ2-2, with TRBD1 matching over 8 bases. With V trimmed by 0 bases and J by 9 bases, 3 bases remained unmatched. The CDR3 spans 14 residues. The germline V gene has CDR1 MRHNA and CDR2 SNTAGT.

The table lists this clonotype with many counts. The chain employs TRBV7-9 and TRBJ1-1; 9 bases line up with TRBD1. The CDR3 length is 16 residues. CDR1 and CDR2 from the germline V gene are SEHNR and FQNEAQ (reference sequence). Trimming took 5 bases from V and 4 from J; bases not matched to a gene: 11. In DNA form, the CDR3 reads TGTGCCAGCAGCACACGGACAGGGGCCCACGGCACTGAAGCTTTCTTT. Protein: CASSTRTGAHGTEAFF.

This clonotype was seen only a few times. The rearrangement joins TRBV20-1 to TRBJ1-5; tentatively, D is TRBD1 (5 bases). Germline CDR1 and CDR2: DFQATT and SNEGSKA (reference sequence). CDR3 length: 13 amino acids. Trimming left V 3 bases short and J 4 bases short, with 10 bases between. The CDR3 sequence is CSASLGVNQPQHF. The CDR3 region has the DNA TGCAGTGCTAGCTTAGGGGTAAATCAGCCCCAGCATTTT.

This clonotype has just a few counts. This chain connects TRBV29-1 to TRBJ1-3; 9 bases agree with TRBD1. The CDR3 covers 12 residues. The ends lost 5 bases at V and 8 bases at J; junction bases unmatched: 4. CDR1 SQVTM and CDR2 ANQGSEA come from the germline V gene. The CDR3 sequence: CSVTDRGYTIYF. For the CDR3, the DNA is TGCAGCGTTACGGACAGGGGCTACACCATATATTTT.

This clonotype came up many times. The chain links TRBV7-8 to TRBJ1-5; 8 bases align to TRBD1. Germline-derived CDR1 and CDR2 are SGHVS and FQNEAQ. V lost 7 bases, J lost 5 bases, and 10 bases stayed unmatched. The CDR3 runs 15 residues. CDR3 residues: CASKKDQGAYQPQHF. DNA for the CDR3: TGTGCCAGCAAGAAGGACCAGGGGGCCTATCAGCCCCAGCATTTT.

The gene calls are TRBV10-3 and TRBJ1-5; TRBD1 matches at 11 bases. Losses at the gene ends were 4 bases for V and 6 bases for J; bases not matched to a gene: 5. CDR1 is ENHRY and CDR2 is SYGVKD in the germline V gene. The CDR3 consists of 15 residues. This CDR3 reads CAISAGQGASQPQHF. The CDR3 DNA sequence: TGTGCCATCAGTGCAGGACAGGGGGCATCTCAGCCCCAGCATTTT.

V usage is TRBV9 and J usage is TRBJ1-2; 8 positions match TRBD1. CDR1 and CDR2 (germline): SGDLS, YYNGEE. The CDR3 length is 14 residues. The trim removed 3 bases at V and 14 bases at J, leaving 15 bases unmatched. The DNA of the CDR3 is TGTGCCAGCAGCGCACAGGGGGTCGAAGGTCCGCTAACCTTC. It translates to CASSAQGVEGPLTF. Looking up the rest from reference TRBV9 and TRBJ1-2 gives the full variable domain: DSGVTQTPKHLITATGQRVTLRCSPRSGDLSVYWYQQSLDQGLQFLIQYYNGEERAKGNILERFSAQQFPDLHSELNLSSLELGDSALYFCASSAQGVEGPLTFGSGTRLTVV.